This TCR beta chain was profiled in a study of human T cells and chemical hapten exposure. Whole-study context: Patients had diphenylcyclopropenone applied to the scalp weekly throughout the approximately 25-week study. Patch tests containing 0.01% DPC, applied to the upper back, were read at 6 days.

The J segment lost 10 bases and the V segment lost 5 bases, leaving 14 bases of the junction unmatched. The CDR3 length is 15 residues. The germline V gene encodes CDR1 ENHRY and CDR2 SYGVKD. Time point in this sample: patch test 3, about 24 weeks after DPC sensitization. Stated treatment: therapeutic diphenylcyclopropenone sensitization with weekly scalp DPC. TCRdb itself ran the RACE reads through MiXCR, one entry per CDR3 protein. The sample lists over 80,000 distinct CDR3 sequences; about a tenth were seen once. The chain combines TRBV10-3 with TRBJ2-1; TRBD2 matches 7 bases. Material: whole blood, obtained in connection with sensitization to the hapten diphenylcyclopropenone (DPC). The sequence was obtained from a woman under 40 with alopecia areata. Some clones in this sample may be carry-over from other donors' samples. This CDR3 reads CAISPPQGGRGEQFF. DNA of the CDR3: TGTGCCATCAGTCCCCCTCAGGGCGGGAGAGGGGAGCAGTTCTTC.